Shown below are 31 T cell receptor beta chains from a single sample sequenced in a study of T cell responses to AZD1222 COVID-19 vaccine. Assay used: immunoSEQ multiplex PCR; TCRdb lists only in-frame clones, some missing. The sample has 120,000 to 150,000 clones, 75% to 90% seen once. The specimen comprised peripheral blood, sampled on day 0 of AZD1222 vaccination. These receptors came from an adult in good health.

The J gene is TRBJ1-6, the V gene TRBV11-2; TRBD1 is a possible D gene (6 bases). This CDR3 is built from 15 residues. V lost 4 bases, J lost 7 bases, and 14 bases lay in between. Germline CDR1 is SGHAT and CDR2 is FQNNGV. CDR3 coding DNA: TGTGCCAGCAGCTCGTGGACAGTGGGAAATTCACCCCTCCACTTT. Translating gives CASSSWTVGNSPLHF.

The J gene is TRBJ1-1, the V gene TRBV7-2; D gene uncertain. The length of the CDR3 is 14 residues. Trimming stripped 2 bases from V and 2 bases from J, with 9 bases between. Per germline, CDR1 SGHTA and CDR2 FQGNSA. The CDR3 sequence: CASSLMADNTEAFF. CDR3 DNA sequence: TGTGCCAGCAGCTTAATGGCAGACAACACTGAAGCTTTCTTT.

This rearrangement joins TRBV7-9 to TRBJ2-1; tentatively, D is TRBD1 or TRBD2 (5 bases each). CDR1 SEHNR and CDR2 FQNEAQ come from the germline V gene (reference sequence). The CDR3 contains 15 residues. V gave up 3 bases and J gave up 8 bases, with 17 bases separating them. This CDR3 is CASSFSAAGTDEQFF. The CDR3 DNA reads TGTGCCAGCAGCTTTTCCGCCGCCGGGACCGATGAGCAGTTCTTC.

The chain uses TRBV7-2 and TRBJ2-7; 7 nucleotides agree with TRBD1. The V gene end was trimmed by 5 bases and the J gene end by 6 bases; junction bases not matched to a gene: 7. CDR3 length: 13 residues. Germline V gene sequence: CDR1 SGHTA, CDR2 FQGNSA. DNA for the CDR3: TGTGCCAGCAGCGCCAGACAGGGTAGCGAGCAGTACTTC. Translated: CASSARQGSEQYF.

The chain recombines TRBV7-6 with TRBJ1-1; D might be TRBD1 (5 bases). Germline V CDR1 and CDR2: SGHVS, FNYEAQ. The length of the CDR3 is 14 residues. V lost 8 bases and J 1 base, leaving 14 bases between the germline ends. The CDR3: CASLRGLENTEAFF. CDR3 nucleotides: TGTGCCAGCCTAAGGGGATTGGAGAACACTGAAGCTTTCTTT.

This clone has just a few counts. The sample has other DNA sequences that encode this CDR3 too. The rearrangement uses TRBV19 and TRBJ2-7, with TRBD1 identical over 9 bases. Germline V lookup: CDR1 LNHDA, CDR2 SQIVND (reference sequence). V shed 5 bases and J 2 bases; nucleotides not matched to a gene: 7. The CDR3 sequence is 15 residues long. CDR3 DNA sequence: TGTGCCAGTAGTCCTCGGACAGGGGTCCCCTACGAGCAGTACTTC. It is translated as CASSPRTGVPYEQYF. The whole variable domain, remainder taken from reference TRBV19 and TRBJ2-7, is DGGITQSPKYLFRKEGQNVTLSCEQNLNHDAMYWYRQDPGQGLRLIYYSQIVNDFQKGDIAEGYSVSREKKESFPLTVTSAQKNPTAFYLCASSPRTGVPYEQYFGPGTRLTVT.

V usage is TRBV12-3 or TRBV12-4 and J usage is TRBJ1-6; unclear D gene. The length of the CDR3 is 13 residues. V was clipped by 3 bases and J by 7 bases, with 7 bases between them. Written as DNA, the CDR3 is TGTGCCAGCAGTTTCTGGGCCAATTCACCCCTCCACTTT. This encodes CASSFWANSPLHF.

This chain connects TRBV6-5 to TRBJ1-5; maybe TRBD1 (5 bases). The germline CDR1 and CDR2 sequences are MNHEY and SVGAGI. The CDR3 has 15 amino acids. The V end was cut by 0 bases, the J end by 0 bases, with 6 bases between. CDR3 nucleotide sequence: TGTGCCAGCAGTTACTCGACAGCTAGCAATCAGCCCCAGCATTTT. It yields the protein CASSYSTASNQPQHF.

The chain uses TRBV27 and TRBJ1-5; the D gene is possibly TRBD1 (6 bases). Looked up from germline, CDR1 is MNHEY and CDR2 is SMNVEV (reference sequence). The CDR3 extends over 14 amino acids. V gave up 3 bases and J gave up 5 bases, with 11 bases separating them. CDR3 in amino acids: CASSFRTDHQPQHF. CDR3 sequence (DNA): TGTGCCAGCAGTTTTCGGACAGACCATCAGCCCCAGCATTTT.

CDR3 sequence: CASSPQGNEQFF. The CDR3 coding sequence is TGTGCCAGCAGCCCCCAAGGCAATGAGCAGTTCTTC. The gene calls are TRBV7-9 and TRBJ2-1; D is unresolved. Trimming stripped 5 bases from V and 6 bases from J, with 8 bases between. CDR1 and CDR2 from the germline V gene are SEHNR and FQNEAQ (reference sequence). This CDR3 is 12 amino acids long.

The chain has TRBV3-1 (or the pseudogene TRBV3-2) and TRBJ1-2; D remains unclear. This CDR3 has 13 amino acids. CDR1 and CDR2 from the germline V gene are LGHDT and YNNKEL (reference sequence). V was shortened by 3 bases and J by 7 bases, with 12 bases between the two germline ends. CDR3 DNA: TGTGCCAGCAGCCAGCTCCCCGCCTTTGGCTACACCTTC. Its protein product is CASSQLPAFGYTF.

The rearrangement uses TRBV18 and TRBJ1-1, with D hard to call. V was shortened by 3 bases and J by 6 bases, with 11 bases between the two germline ends. Germline CDR1 KGHSH, CDR2 LQKENI. The CDR3 is made up of 13 amino acids. Here the CDR3 reads CASSPMGSAEAFF. As DNA, the CDR3 is TGTGCCAGCTCACCTATGGGATCCGCTGAAGCTTTCTTT.

The chain employs TRBV2 and TRBJ1-2; D may be TRBD1 (6 bases). This CDR3 spans 19 amino acids. CDR1 is SNHLY, CDR2 FYNNEI, per germline. The V gene lost 6 bases and the J gene lost 4 bases, with 30 bases spanning the gap. Written as DNA, the CDR3 is TGTGCCAGCAGACCAGACAGGAGCGTGTACAGAGGCGAGCTCTATGGCTACACCTTC. It codes for CASRPDRSVYRGELYGYTF.

This sequence joins TRBV5-1 and TRBJ2-2; tentative D call: TRBD1 (6 bases). This CDR3 comprises 15 residues. Between the trimmed V and J ends, which lost 4 bases and 6 bases, there was a span of 16 bases. Per germline, CDR1 SGHRS and CDR2 YFSETQ. In nucleotides, the CDR3 is TGCGCCAGCAGCCTTGGACAGTCGGCGGCCGGGGAGCTGTTTTTT. Protein product: CASSLGQSAAGELFF.

This clone was recorded only once. J is TRBJ2-2 and V is TRBV27; TRBD2 matches 9 bases. CDR1 is MNHEY and CDR2 is SMNVEV in the germline V gene (reference sequence). The CDR3 loop spans 16 amino acids. V dropped 6 bases and J dropped 4; count of bases not matched to a gene: 9. The CDR3 spells CASSSALAGFTGELFF. Written as DNA, the CDR3 is TGTGCCAGCAGCTCGGCGCTAGCGGGGTTCACCGGGGAGCTGTTTTTT.

The V gene is TRBV15, the J gene TRBJ1-2; D is unresolved. Germline V gene sequence: CDR1 LNHNV, CDR2 YYDKDF (reference sequence). The V and J ends lost 6 bases and 11 bases respectively, with 19 bases between them. CDR3 length: 13 residues. The CDR3 is CATRDTGSPGYTF. The CDR3 nucleotides read TGTGCCACCAGGGATACGGGATCCCCGGGTTACACCTTC.

In DNA, the CDR3 is TGCAGCGTAGCACAGTTGGGGGAGCAGTACTTC. This encodes CSVAQLGEQYF. The chain uses TRBV29-1 and TRBJ2-7; D is ambiguous. The V gene lost 6 bases and the J gene lost 7 bases, with 13 bases spanning the gap. CDR1 and CDR2 (germline): SQVTM, ANQGSEA. The CDR3 length is 11 residues.

The rearrangement joins TRBV29-1 to TRBJ1-5; D unresolved. Deletions cut 4 bases from V and 0 bases from J, with 7 bases between. CDR1 SQVTM and CDR2 ANQGSEA come from the germline V gene. This CDR3 comprises 13 residues. This CDR3 is CSVVGDSNQPQHF. The DNA for the CDR3 is TGCAGCGTTGTAGGTGATAGCAATCAGCCCCAGCATTTT.

This chain connects TRBV29-1 to TRBJ2-2; 11 bases are a match to TRBD2. CDR3 length: 14 residues. The germline V gene has CDR1 SQVTM and CDR2 ANQGSEA. V gave up 7 bases and J gave up 7 bases; unmatched junction bases: 8. CDR3 sequence: CSAGTSGEVGELFF. The CDR3, as DNA: TGCAGCGCTGGGACTAGCGGCGAGGTCGGGGAGCTGTTTTTT.

V gene TRBV5-4 combines with J gene TRBJ1-1; D is ambiguous. The CDR3 runs 17 residues. Germline V gene sequence: CDR1 SGHNT, CDR2 YYREEE (reference sequence). V shed 0 bases and J shed 1 base, with 16 bases lying between them. In nucleotides, the CDR3 is TGTGCCAGCAGCTTGGAACCGTTTAGGGCGGAGAACACTGAAGCTTTCTTT. It yields the protein CASSLEPFRAENTEAFF.

This clone was detected once. The chain recombines TRBV7-3 with TRBJ2-7; no firm D call. Germline CDR1 and CDR2: SGHTA and FQGTGA. Deletions cut 1 base from V and 6 bases from J, with 4 bases between. The CDR3 has 11 residues. The CDR3 reads CASSLNGEQYF. The CDR3 DNA reads as TGTGCCAGCAGCTTAAATGGCGAGCAGTACTTC.

The chain couples TRBV25-1 to TRBJ1-6, with a possible D match to TRBD1 (5 bases). The CDR3 loop spans 12 amino acids. Deletions cut 3 bases from V and 17 bases from J, with 14 bases between. Looked up from germline, CDR1 is MGHDK and CDR2 is SYGVNS. The CDR3 protein is CASSDILTAIHF. DNA of the CDR3: TGTGCCAGCAGTGATATTCTGACAGCCATCCACTTT.

This clone was counted once. The CDR3 bases are TGTGCCAGCAGTTTATCCTCCTCAGGGATGCCTGAAGCTTTCTTT. Protein sequence: CASSLSSSGMPEAFF. The chain employs TRBV27 and TRBJ1-1, with a weak D call TRBD1 (5 bases). Germline V gene data show CDR1 as MNHEY and CDR2 as SMNVEV (reference sequence). CDR3 size: 15 residues. Trimming pared 0 bases from V and 6 bases from J, leaving 14 bases between.

The CDR3, as DNA: TGTGCCAGCAGCTCTCCGGGACGACAGAGGGATGGCTACACCTTC. Translation: CASSSPGRQRDGYTF. The V call is TRBV11-2, the J call TRBJ1-2; TRBD1 is a possible D gene (5 bases). This CDR3 contains 15 residues. Trimming left V 4 bases short and J 6 bases short, with 18 bases between. The V gene's germline CDR1 is SGHAT and CDR2 FQNNGV.

This sequence joins TRBV24-1 and TRBJ2-2; 8 bases match TRBD1. Losses at the gene ends were 9 bases for V and 6 bases for J; bases not matched to a gene: 8. CDR1 and CDR2 from the germline V gene are KGHDR and SFDVKD. The CDR3 runs 14 residues. CDR3: CATSRTGFAGELFF. For the CDR3, the DNA is TGTGCCACCTCCAGGACAGGGTTCGCCGGGGAGCTGTTTTTT.

The rearrangement joins TRBV14 to TRBJ1-4; a weak D match, TRBD1 (6 bases). With 3 bases removed from V and 8 bases from J, the gap between germline ends came to 16 bases. The V gene's germline CDR1 is SGHDN and CDR2 FVKESK. This CDR3 comprises 15 residues. The CDR3 protein is CASSHHTRGREKLFF. CDR3 coding DNA: TGTGCCAGCAGCCATCACACCAGGGGACGGGAAAAACTGTTTTTT.

The table lists this clone with a count of one. V usage is TRBV6-5 and J usage is TRBJ2-7, with D maybe TRBD1 (5 bases). The germline V and J ends were trimmed by 10 bases and 2 bases, with 18 bases remaining between them. The germline CDR1 and CDR2 sequences are MNHEY and SVGAGI. The CDR3 contains 14 residues. CDR3 DNA sequence: TGTGCCACCAGGGTGGGGTTTAGGGCCTACGAGCAGTACTTC. It codes for CATRVGFRAYEQYF.

The chain is built from TRBV27 and TRBJ1-6; 10 nucleotides match TRBD1. This CDR3 has 17 amino acids. V was pared by 2 bases and J by 9 bases, with 10 bases of the junction left unmatched. Germline CDR1 is MNHEY and CDR2 is SMNVEV (reference sequence). The CDR3 spells CASSLQWTGGLVSPLHF. The CDR3 nucleotides read TGTGCCAGCAGTTTACAATGGACAGGGGGACTCGTTTCACCCCTCCACTTT.

The chain uses TRBV27 and TRBJ1-5; 8 bases map to TRBD1. CDR3 size: 19 residues. The junction had 14 bases not matched to a gene; V was cut back by 1 base and J by 3 bases. Germline V gene data show CDR1 as MNHEY and CDR2 as SMNVEV (reference sequence). The DNA for the CDR3 is TGTGCCAGCAGTTTATTAGGCAGGGGGCGGGAGGTGGACAATCAGCCCCAGCATTTT. Its protein product is CASSLLGRGREVDNQPQHF.

The rearrangement uses TRBV6-5 and TRBJ2-7; TRBD1 is a possible D gene (6 bases). CDR3 length equals 12 residues. V was shortened by 8 bases and J by 2 bases, with 10 bases between the two germline ends. Germline V CDR1 and CDR2: MNHEY, SVGAGI. CDR3 residues: CASEQGTYEQYF. The CDR3 bases are TGTGCCAGCGAACAGGGCACCTACGAGCAGTACTTC.

V usage is TRBV7-2 and J usage is TRBJ1-2; D is unresolved. The germline V gene encodes CDR1 SGHTA and CDR2 FQGNSA. This CDR3 has 14 residues. Trimming shortened V by 2 bases and J by 0 bases, and 7 bases separated the two germline ends. CDR3 protein: CASSLSGSNYGYTF. The CDR3 region has the DNA TGTGCCAGCAGCTTATCAGGATCTAACTATGGCTACACCTTC.